The 29 T cell receptor beta chains given below trace back to one sample, sequenced in a study of PD-L1 blockade in urothelial cancer. This table comes from immunoSEQ multiplex PCR, and its TCRdb copy is limited to in-frame clones, with some not included. Altogether under 50,000 clones are present, around nine tenths being singletons, with the ten largest covering around 7.7%. The sample consisted of PBMCs, taken around atezolizumab (anti-PD-L1) treatment. These receptor sequences come from a man between 65 and 85 years old with urothelial cancer.

V and J are TRBV28 and TRBJ2-2, with a weak D call TRBD2 (6 bases). Germline V gives CDR1 MDHEN, CDR2 SYDVKM. This CDR3 has 15 amino acids. V shed 2 bases and J shed 6 bases, with 13 bases lying between them. The CDR3 region has the DNA TGTGCCAGCAGTTTAAGTCTAGCGTCGTCCGGGGAGCTGTTTTTT. Protein product: CASSLSLASSGELFF.

The rearrangement uses TRBV2 and TRBJ1-4; D remains unclear. From germline, CDR1 is SNHLY and CDR2 FYNNEI. The CDR3 totals 13 residues. V dropped 2 bases and J dropped 3 bases, with 4 bases sitting between them. The chain's CDR3 is CASSELANEKLFF. As DNA, the CDR3 is TGTGCCAGCAGTGAACTCGCTAATGAAAAACTGTTTTTT.

The rearrangement joins TRBV27 to TRBJ2-7; D perhaps matches TRBD1 (6 bases). V lost 6 bases and J lost 2, with 14 bases in between. The CDR3 has 14 residues. CDR1 and CDR2 (germline): MNHEY, SMNVEV (reference sequence). CDR3 in DNA: TGTGCCAGCAGCCCCTCCAGGGGACCCTACGAGCAGTACTTC. Translated, it gives CASSPSRGPYEQYF.

The chain uses TRBV18 and TRBJ2-4, with no clear D. Germline CDR1 is KGHSH and CDR2 is LQKENI. The CDR3 is 13 residues long. V gave up 3 bases and J gave up 3 bases, with 6 bases separating them. The CDR3 bases are TGTGCCAGCTCACCCGGAGTCAAAAACATTCAGTACTTC. Its protein product is CASSPGVKNIQYF.

The chain uses TRBV6-1 and TRBJ2-5; 7 bases fit TRBD2. CDR3 length: 15 amino acids. V lost 1 base to trimming and J lost 9 bases; unmatched junction nucleotides: 11. CDR1 and CDR2 (germline): MNHNS, SASEGT. The CDR3 loop reads CASSEGIAGLRSQYF. In DNA form, the CDR3 reads TGTGCCAGCAGTGAAGGGATAGCGGGCCTAAGGTCCCAGTACTTC.

This chain connects TRBV5-1 to TRBJ2-7; 8 nucleotides line up with TRBD2. The CDR3 spans 15 residues. V was clipped by 0 bases and J by 2 bases; unmatched bases: 4. Germline values: CDR1 SGHRS, CDR2 YFSETQ. The CDR3 region is CASSLAGGAAYEQYF. CDR3 nucleotide sequence: TGCGCCAGCAGCTTGGCCGGGGGGGCCGCCTACGAGCAGTACTTC.

V is TRBV5-4 and J is TRBJ2-3, with D tentatively TRBD2 (5 bases). CDR3 length: 15 residues. Per germline, CDR1 SGHNT and CDR2 YYREEE (reference sequence). Trimming cost V 1 base and J 5 bases, with 14 bases left between them. CDR3 sequence (DNA): TGTGCCAGCAGCTTGTCGCGGGTCGGAAGAGATACGCAGTATTTT. The encoded protein is CASSLSRVGRDTQYF.

This clone was counted a single time. The chain joins TRBV9 to TRBJ2-1; 11 nucleotides match TRBD2. The J segment lost 4 bases and the V segment lost 2 bases, leaving 5 bases of the junction unmatched. From germline, CDR1 is SGDLS and CDR2 YYNGEE. This CDR3 region has 16 residues. In nucleotides, the CDR3 is TGTGCCAGCAGCGTTCTGGGGACTAGCGGATACAATGAGCAGTTCTTC. It encodes CASSVLGTSGYNEQFF.

This chain links TRBV15 with TRBJ2-1, with 12 bases fitting TRBD2. V lost 0 bases to trimming and J lost 0 bases; unmatched junction nucleotides: 9. This CDR3 contains 20 residues. From germline, CDR1 is LNHNV and CDR2 YYDKDF (reference sequence). In DNA form, the CDR3 reads TGTGCCACCAGCAGAGAAGGGCTAGCGGGAGGGCCCCGCTCCTACAATGAGCAGTTCTTC. It yields the protein CATSREGLAGGPRSYNEQFF.

The J gene is TRBJ2-5, the V gene TRBV9; TRBD2 matches 9 bases. The CDR3 covers 15 residues. Germline CDR1 is SGDLS and CDR2 is YYNGEE. After removal of 2 bases from V and 1 base from J, the junction contained 3 bases not matched to a gene. The CDR3 protein is CASSVLAGTQETQYF. In DNA form, the CDR3 reads TGTGCCAGCAGCGTTCTAGCGGGGACCCAAGAGACCCAGTACTTC.

The rearrangement joins TRBV7-9 to TRBJ2-5; D gene unclear. The CDR3 covers 13 residues. The ends were cut back, 7 bases at V and 1 base at J, with 10 bases in the middle. Germline CDR1 is SEHNR and CDR2 is FQNEAQ (reference sequence). The CDR3, as DNA: TGTGCCAGCACTCGCGGTGTCCAAGAGACCCAGTACTTC. It translates to CASTRGVQETQYF.

The sample holds one count of this clone. The V and J genes are TRBV4-2 and TRBJ2-7; 11 bases map to TRBD1. Germline V gives CDR1 LGHNA, CDR2 YNFKEQ. V lost 2 bases, J lost 4 bases, and 7 bases stayed unmatched. CDR3 size: 16 residues. CDR3 in DNA: TGTGCCAGCAGCCAATACTCGGGACAGGGGGTTTACGAGCAGTACTTC. Its translation: CASSQYSGQGVYEQYF.

This clone was counted between two and nine times. The chain uses TRBV7-2 and TRBJ2-7; 7 bases are shared with TRBD2. The germline V gene has CDR1 SGHTA and CDR2 FQGNSA. The V gene end was trimmed by 3 bases and the J gene end by 2 bases; junction bases not matched to a gene: 10. The CDR3 is 16 amino acids. CDR3 nucleotide sequence: TGTGCCAGCAGCTTGGCGGGGAGCGGGGCTACCTACGAGCAGTACTTC. Translation: CASSLAGSGATYEQYF. The variable domain in full, completed from reference TRBV7-2 and TRBJ2-7, reads GAGVSQSPSNKVTEKGKDVELRCDPISGHTALYWYRQSLGQGLEFLIYFQGNSAPDKSGLPSDRFSAERTGGSVSTLTIQRTQQEDSAVYLCASSLAGSGATYEQYFGPGTRLTVT.

The chain uses TRBV28 and TRBJ2-7; weak D call: TRBD1 (5 bases). The CDR3 totals 14 residues. With 1 base removed from V and 2 bases from J, the gap between germline ends came to 9 bases. Germline V gene lookup returns CDR1 MDHEN and CDR2 SYDVKM. CDR3 coding DNA: TGTGCCAGCAGTTTATCCGTGACAGCCTACGAGCAGTACTTC. It codes for CASSLSVTAYEQYF.

The chain's CDR3 is CASSPGLADNEQFF. CDR3 DNA sequence: TGTGCCAGCAGCCCGGGACTAGCGGACAATGAGCAGTTCTTC. V and J are TRBV5-5 and TRBJ2-1, with 11 bases lining up with TRBD2. With V trimmed by 4 bases and J by 5 bases, 2 bases remained unmatched. This CDR3 region has 14 residues. Germline CDR1 and CDR2: SGHKS and YYEKEE (reference sequence).

The V and J genes are TRBV4-1 and TRBJ1-2; tentatively, D is TRBD1 (5 bases). V lost 3 bases to trimming and J lost 4 bases, with 15 bases between them. Germline V gives CDR1 MGHRA, CDR2 YSYEKL. The CDR3 totals 15 residues. This CDR3 is CASSQDPTEIYGYTF. The CDR3, as DNA: TGCGCCAGCAGCCAGGACCCGACAGAGATCTATGGCTACACCTTC.

The V gene is TRBV28, the J gene TRBJ2-7, with TRBD2 matching over 10 bases. The germline V gene has CDR1 MDHEN and CDR2 SYDVKM. Losses at the gene ends were 1 base for V and 5 bases for J; bases not matched to a gene: 11. The CDR3 totals 17 residues. The DNA of the CDR3 is TGTGCCAGCAGTTTATATGGTAGCGGGAGGTCCCTCAACGAGCAGTACTTC. The encoded protein is CASSLYGSGRSLNEQYF.

The chain uses TRBV5-5 and TRBJ2-1, with TRBD2 matching over 9 bases. The V segment lost 5 bases and the J segment 1 base; nucleotides outside the gene matches: 4. Germline V gene sequence: CDR1 SGHKS, CDR2 YYEKEE (reference sequence). The CDR3 spans 15 residues. The CDR3 DNA sequence: TGTGCCAGCAGTCCGGCGGGAGGGTCCTACAATGAGCAGTTCTTC. Protein: CASSPAGGSYNEQFF.

The rearrangement uses TRBV6-1 and TRBJ1-5; TRBD1 agrees at 8 bases. The CDR3 has 14 residues. After removal of 3 bases from V and 2 bases from J, the junction contained 0 bases not matched to a gene. The V gene's germline CDR1 is MNHNS and CDR2 SASEGT. In DNA, the CDR3 is TGTGCCAGCAGTGAGACAGGGGGCAATCAGCCCCAGCATTTT. As protein: CASSETGGNQPQHF.

This chain connects TRBV4-2 to TRBJ2-1; possible D gene TRBD2, 6 bases. V was trimmed by 5 bases and J by 0 bases, leaving 14 bases between them. Germline CDR1 and CDR2: LGHNA and YNFKEQ. The CDR3 runs 16 residues. CDR3 residues: CASSSYGGSSYNEQFF. The CDR3, as DNA: TGTGCCAGCAGCTCATACGGGGGATCCTCCTACAATGAGCAGTTCTTC.

The chain links TRBV6-5 to TRBJ1-5; TRBD1 might be the D (6 bases). V was trimmed by 2 bases and J by 1 base, leaving 9 bases between them. This CDR3 comprises 15 residues. Germline values: CDR1 MNHEY, CDR2 SVGAGI. The CDR3 reads CASSYRGGSNQPQHF. The CDR3 nucleotides read TGTGCCAGCAGTTACAGGGGGGGGAGCAATCAGCCCCAGCATTTT.

The chain has TRBV12-1 and TRBJ2-7; the table's D gene call, TRBD1, was not cross checked with the DNA. TRBV12-1 is classified as a pseudogene. The CDR3 extends over 16 amino acids. The CDR3 coding sequence is TGTGCCATCCGAACGCTAACAGGGACAAATTGGAACGAGCAGTACTTC. Amino acid sequence: CAIRTLTGTNWNEQYF.

The rearrangement uses TRBV5-6 and TRBJ2-6; a possible D gene is TRBD1 (6 bases). Per the germline V gene, CDR1 is SGHDT and CDR2 is YYEEEE. The CDR3 covers 12 residues. V was clipped by 4 bases and J by 11 bases, with 10 bases between them. The CDR3 loop is CASSVTGYVLTF. DNA of the CDR3: TGTGCCAGCAGCGTGACAGGTTACGTCCTGACTTTC.

This clone was picked up one time. In DNA, the CDR3 is TGTGCCAGCAGCTTAGGCACTACCACCTACGAGCAGTACTTC. This gives the protein CASSLGTTTYEQYF. The chain uses TRBV5-6 and TRBJ2-7; D ambiguous. CDR1 is SGHDT and CDR2 is YYEEEE in the germline V gene. V lost 2 bases and J 2 bases, leaving 11 bases between the germline ends. The length of the CDR3 is 14 residues.

The J gene is TRBJ2-2, the V gene TRBV7-8; TRBD1 matches at 8 bases. Germline V gene data show CDR1 as SGHVS and CDR2 as FQNEAQ. V was clipped by 5 bases and J by 1 base; unmatched bases: 6. The CDR3 loop spans 16 amino acids. The CDR3 DNA is TGTGCCAGCAGCCCGGACAGGGTAAAGAACACCGGGGAGCTGTTTTTT. This gives the protein CASSPDRVKNTGELFF.

The CDR3 sequence is CASSSPGTGAYEQYF. The CDR3 DNA is TGTGCCAGCAGTTCCCCCGGGACAGGGGCCTACGAGCAGTACTTC. The J gene is TRBJ2-7, the V gene TRBV28, with 10 bases matching TRBD1. Per the germline V gene, CDR1 is MDHEN and CDR2 is SYDVKM. There are 15 residues in the CDR3. The ends lost 4 bases at V and 2 bases at J; junction bases unmatched: 5.

This chain joins TRBV7-3 and TRBJ2-1; TRBD2 aligns across 9 bases. After removal of 3 bases from V and 6 bases from J, the junction contained 6 bases not matched to a gene. Germline lookup yields CDR1 SGHTA and CDR2 FQGTGA. This CDR3 has 15 amino acids. The CDR3, as DNA: TGTGCCAGCAGCTTCGGGACTAGCTCATTCAATGAGCAGTTCTTC. It is translated as CASSFGTSSFNEQFF.

V and J are TRBV5-4 and TRBJ2-3; 11 nucleotides agree with TRBD1. With V trimmed by 3 bases and J by 6 bases, 3 bases remained unmatched. Germline V CDR1 and CDR2: SGHNT, YYREEE (reference sequence). The CDR3 spans 14 residues. CDR3 loop: CASSYGQGADTQYF. Written as DNA, the CDR3 is TGTGCCAGCAGCTACGGACAGGGGGCTGATACGCAGTATTTT.

The V call is TRBV7-9, the J call TRBJ2-2; possibly TRBD1 for D (8 bases). Trimming removed 5 bases from V and 4 bases from J, with 17 bases in between. Germline assignment: CDR1 SEHNR and CDR2 FQNEAQ (reference sequence). The CDR3 contains 16 residues. CDR3 sequence: CASSPAGDRITGELFF. The DNA of the CDR3 is TGTGCCAGCAGCCCTGCGGGGGACAGGATCACCGGGGAGCTGTTTTTT. Based on the CDR3 plus reference TRBV7-9 and TRBJ2-2, the full variable domain is DTGVSQNPRHKITKRGQNVTFRCDPISEHNRLYWYRQTLGQGPEFLTYFQNEAQLEKSRLLSDRFSAERPKGSFSTLEIQRTEQGDSAMYLCASSPAGDRITGELFFGEGSRLTVL.